This passage covers 22 T cell receptor beta chains from one sample sequenced in a study of Ad26.COV2.S vaccination and SARS-CoV-2 variants. Sample treatment: some 19 received Ad26.COV2.S at low or high dose, single or two shots; several received placebo; per-sample allocation not given. Sampling occurred on day 63 after the first vaccine or placebo injection. Clones were sequenced by immunoSEQ multiplex PCR, and TCRdb holds only the in-frame ones, with some missing. The sample holds about 370,000 clones; about 91% are singletons and the top ten take around 1.9%. Sequenced here: peripheral blood, sampled in a trial of Ad26.COV2.S vaccine versus placebo. The receptors were gathered from a person between 18 and 65 years old who received the Ad26.COV2.S COVID-19 vaccine or a placebo.

The chain links TRBV30 to TRBJ1-5; 8 bases agree with TRBD1. Trimming took 1 base from V and 3 from J; bases not matched to a gene: 8. The CDR3 is 16 residues long. In germline, CDR1 is GTSNPN, CDR2 SVGIG (reference sequence). CDR3 DNA sequence: TGTGCCTGGAGTGCCCCCGCAGGGGGCCTCAATCAGCCCCAGCATTTT. Its translation is CAWSAPAGGLNQPQHF.

The rearrangement links TRBV27 to TRBJ2-1, with unresolved D. The length of the CDR3 is 13 residues. V dropped 3 bases and J dropped 8 bases, with 11 bases sitting between them. Germline V gene sequence: CDR1 MNHEY, CDR2 SMNVEV (reference sequence). The chain's CDR3 is CASSFDPPYEQFF. The CDR3, as DNA: TGTGCCAGCAGTTTCGACCCCCCCTATGAGCAGTTCTTC.

J is TRBJ2-3 and V is TRBV6-2 or TRBV6-3; D ambiguous. Trimming took 4 bases from V and 1 from J, leaving 9 bases between them. Germline CDR1 and CDR2: MNHEY and SVGEGT. The CDR3 is made up of 14 amino acids. In DNA, the CDR3 is TGTGCCAGCAGTTTCGGACGCCGCACAGATACGCAGTATTTT. Residues: CASSFGRRTDTQYF.

The genes are TRBV30 and TRBJ1-3; the D is unclear. Trimming removed 3 bases at V and 4 bases at J, with 7 bases between. From germline, CDR1 is GTSNPN and CDR2 SVGIG (reference sequence). This CDR3 has 12 amino acids. CDR3 sequence (DNA): TGTGCCTGGAGCCCCCCCGGAAACACCATATATTTT. Its translation is CAWSPPGNTIYF. Full variable domain (missing parts from reference TRBV30 and TRBJ1-3): SQTIHQWPATLVQPVGSPLSLECTVEGTSNPNLYWYRQAAGRGLQLLFYSVGIGQISSEVPQNLSASRPQDRQFILSSKKLLLSDSGFYLCAWSPPGNTIYFGEGSWLTVV.

The J gene is TRBJ1-2, the V gene TRBV28; the D is unclear. Germline CDR1 reads MDHEN; CDR2 reads SYDVKM. V was trimmed by 6 bases and J by 7 bases, leaving 6 bases between them. The CDR3 contains 10 residues. This chain's CDR3 is CASRGSGYTF. The CDR3 region has the DNA TGTGCCAGCAGGGGGTCTGGCTACACCTTC.

The chain uses TRBV6-6 and TRBJ1-1; 8 bases are shared with TRBD1. J was trimmed by 1 base and V by 5 bases; bases with no gene match: 12. CDR3 length: 17 residues. Germline V CDR1 and CDR2: MNHNY, SVGAGI (reference sequence). CDR3 in DNA: TGTGCCAGCAGTCCCAGGGGGCGCGCGGGGGAGAACACTGAAGCTTTCTTT. Translating gives CASSPRGRAGENTEAFF.

The chain carries TRBV10-3 and TRBJ2-6; D unresolved. This CDR3 region has 12 residues. The V end lost 10 bases, the J end lost 0 bases, and 4 bases lay between the germline ends. Germline CDR1 ENHRY, CDR2 SYGVKD. The CDR3: CASNSGANVLTF. The CDR3 bases are TGTGCCAGCAACTCTGGGGCCAACGTCCTGACTTTC.

This clone came up once. The V and J genes are TRBV28 and TRBJ1-5, with D possibly being TRBD1 (6 bases). V gave up 6 bases and J gave up 2 bases, with 14 bases separating them. CDR3 length: 15 amino acids. CDR1 and CDR2 from the germline V gene are MDHEN and SYDVKM. CDR3 region: CASRRTGTGNQPQHF. In DNA form, the CDR3 reads TGTGCCAGCAGGAGAACAGGGACCGGCAATCAGCCCCAGCATTTT.

V is TRBV7-9 and J is TRBJ2-4, with D perhaps matching TRBD1 (6 bases). V dropped 5 bases and J dropped 0 bases, with 17 bases sitting between them. The CDR3 runs 17 residues. Germline CDR1 reads SEHNR; CDR2 reads FQNEAQ (reference sequence). This chain's CDR3 is CASSPSGEGLAKNIQYF. In nucleotides, the CDR3 is TGTGCCAGCAGCCCCTCAGGGGAAGGGCTAGCCAAAAACATTCAGTACTTC.

This sequence joins TRBV6-5 and TRBJ1-5; 9 bases map to TRBD1. CDR3 length: 15 residues. From germline, CDR1 is MNHEY and CDR2 SVGAGI. With 5 bases clipped from V and 7 bases from J, the junction kept 9 bases outside the gene matches. In nucleotides, the CDR3 is TGTGCCAGCAGTCCCGGGACAGGGCCGCGGCAGCCCCAGCATTTT. Translation: CASSPGTGPRQPQHF.

CDR3 DNA: TGTGCCTGGAGTGGGTCAGGGCATAATTCACCCCTCCACTTT. Protein: CAWSGSGHNSPLHF. The chain couples TRBV30 to TRBJ1-6, with a possible D match to TRBD1 (5 bases). V was trimmed by 1 base and J by 5 bases, leaving 9 bases between them. Germline V CDR1 and CDR2: GTSNPN, SVGIG (reference sequence). The CDR3 sequence is 14 residues long. The whole variable domain, filled in from reference TRBV30 and TRBJ1-6, reads SQTIHQWPATLVQPVGSPLSLECTVEGTSNPNLYWYRQAAGRGLQLLFYSVGIGQISSEVPQNLSASRPQDRQFILSSKKLLLSDSGFYLCAWSGSGHNSPLHFGNGTRLTVT.

The rearrangement joins TRBV24-1 to TRBJ2-1, with TRBD2 matching 8 bases. V lost 3 bases and J lost 2; bases outside the gene matches: 2. CDR1 KGHDR and CDR2 SFDVKD come from the germline V gene. This CDR3 has 15 residues. In nucleotides, the CDR3 is TGTGCCACCAGTGATCACGGGAGGGCCTACAATGAGCAGTTCTTC. It codes for CATSDHGRAYNEQFF.

CDR3 sequence (DNA): TGTGCCAGCAGCTTACCGGGGATCAAGACCCAGTACTTC. This codes for CASSLPGIKTQYF. This sequence joins TRBV7-3 and TRBJ2-5; TRBD2 is a possible D gene (5 bases). The CDR3 runs to 13 residues. In germline, CDR1 is SGHTA, CDR2 FQGTGA. V lost 2 bases and J lost 6, with 10 bases in between.

V is TRBV6-1 and J is TRBJ2-1, with D perhaps given as TRBD1 or TRBD2 (5 bases each). The V end lost 0 bases, the J end lost 5 bases, and 8 bases lay between the germline ends. The CDR3 runs 14 residues. Germline assignment: CDR1 MNHNS and CDR2 SASEGT. This chain's CDR3 is CASSEAGPNNEQFF. The CDR3 DNA reads as TGTGCCAGCAGTGAAGCGGGACCTAACAATGAGCAGTTCTTC.

Points on this clone: A read error may explain this, as a much larger clone is one base away. The J gene is TRBJ2-1, the V gene TRBV5-6; D remains unclear. Germline values: CDR1 SGHDT, CDR2 YYEEEE. This CDR3 comprises 11 residues. Between the trimmed V and J ends, which lost 1 base and 7 bases, there was a span of 3 bases. CDR3 region: CASSLNNEQFF. Here the CDR3 DNA reads TGTGCCAGCAGCTTGAATAATGAGCAGTTCTTC.

The rearrangement uses TRBV12-3 or TRBV12-4 and TRBJ1-1; D is ambiguous. This CDR3 is 13 amino acids long. V dropped 7 bases and J dropped 2 bases, with 11 bases sitting between them. The CDR3 DNA sequence: TGTGCCAGCACTCCCACTGGAAACACTGAAGCTTTCTTT. This translates into CASTPTGNTEAFF.

The chain combines TRBV5-1 with TRBJ2-3; unclear D gene. Germline-derived CDR1 and CDR2 are SGHRS and YFSETQ. Between the trimmed V and J ends, which lost 2 bases and 2 bases, there was a span of 3 bases. The CDR3 runs to 12 residues. The CDR3 spells CASSLATDTQYF. In nucleotides, the CDR3 is TGCGCCAGCAGCTTAGCCACAGATACGCAGTATTTT.

The chain has TRBV6-5 and TRBJ2-7, with D tentatively TRBD2 (5 bases). V was shortened by 6 bases and J by 2 bases, with 11 bases between the two germline ends. Germline values: CDR1 MNHEY, CDR2 SVGAGI. The CDR3 is 13 amino acids. CDR3 in DNA: TGTGCCAGCAGGGACTTCCTTACCTACGAGCAGTACTTC. Protein sequence: CASRDFLTYEQYF.

The V call is TRBV9, the J call TRBJ1-3; the D is unclear. The V gene's germline CDR1 is SGDLS and CDR2 YYNGEE. The CDR3 runs 14 residues. With 3 bases removed from V and 1 base from J, the gap between germline ends came to 8 bases. The CDR3 coding sequence is TGTGCCAGCAGCGCCAGGCGGTCTGGAAACACCATATATTTT. Translating gives CASSARRSGNTIYF.

The chain is built from TRBV6-1 and TRBJ2-3; 9 bases agree with TRBD2. J gave up 1 base and V 2 bases, and 4 bases lay outside the gene matches. The CDR3 is 16 amino acids. CDR1 and CDR2 (germline): MNHNS, SASEGT. CDR3 protein: CASSEILAGGTDTQYF. The CDR3, as DNA: TGTGCCAGCAGTGAAATACTAGCGGGTGGCACAGATACGCAGTATTTT.

V and J are TRBV7-8 and TRBJ2-6, with 12 bases identical to TRBD1. CDR3 length equals 17 residues. The germline gives CDR1 SGHVS, CDR2 FQNEAQ. The V and J ends lost 5 bases and 3 bases, in that order; junction bases with no gene match: 5. For the CDR3, the DNA is TGTGCCAGCAGCCCCGGGACAGGGGGCATTGGGGCCAACGTCCTGACTTTC. Its protein product is CASSPGTGGIGANVLTF.

This chain connects TRBV5-4 to TRBJ1-6; D gene unclear. This CDR3 comprises 15 residues. V was clipped by 1 base and J by 10 bases, with 15 bases between them. Looked up from germline, CDR1 is SGHNT and CDR2 is YYREEE (reference sequence). As DNA, the CDR3 is TGTGCCAGCAGCTTGTCCCCTAGGGTCGGATCACCCCTCCACTTT. This codes for CASSLSPRVGSPLHF.